This T cell receptor beta chain was sequenced in a study of blood T cell repertoires in COVID-19. As handled by the study authors: Using reference gene primer amplification, nucleated cell counts were estimated. Using immunoSEQ multiplex PCR, the repertoire was profiled, and TCRdb retains in-frame clones only, with some absent. V, J and clone size reflect that table, while D and trimming were determined from the DNA. The sample carries about 200,000 clones, about 93% recorded once. The germline CDR1 and CDR2 sequences are SGHRS and YFSETQ. V shed 4 bases, J shed 6 bases, and the junction held 9 bases outside the gene matches. This CDR3 has 14 residues.

Input material: peripheral blood. This TCR came from a man between 60 and 75 years old with COVID-19, enrolled during active disease. The genes are TRBV5-1 and TRBJ1-2; 7 nucleotides line up with TRBD1. CDR3 bases: TGCGCCAGCAGCCCTGGGACAGCTTTACATGGCTACACCTTC. It encodes CASSPGTALHGYTF. The complete variable domain, with remaining parts taken from reference TRBV5-1 and TRBJ1-2, reads KAGVTQTPRYLIKTRGQQVTLSCSPISGHRSVSWYQQTPGQGLQFLFEYFSETQRNKGNFPGRFSGRQFSNSRSEMNVSTLELGDSALYLCASSPGTALHGYTFGSGTRLTVV.